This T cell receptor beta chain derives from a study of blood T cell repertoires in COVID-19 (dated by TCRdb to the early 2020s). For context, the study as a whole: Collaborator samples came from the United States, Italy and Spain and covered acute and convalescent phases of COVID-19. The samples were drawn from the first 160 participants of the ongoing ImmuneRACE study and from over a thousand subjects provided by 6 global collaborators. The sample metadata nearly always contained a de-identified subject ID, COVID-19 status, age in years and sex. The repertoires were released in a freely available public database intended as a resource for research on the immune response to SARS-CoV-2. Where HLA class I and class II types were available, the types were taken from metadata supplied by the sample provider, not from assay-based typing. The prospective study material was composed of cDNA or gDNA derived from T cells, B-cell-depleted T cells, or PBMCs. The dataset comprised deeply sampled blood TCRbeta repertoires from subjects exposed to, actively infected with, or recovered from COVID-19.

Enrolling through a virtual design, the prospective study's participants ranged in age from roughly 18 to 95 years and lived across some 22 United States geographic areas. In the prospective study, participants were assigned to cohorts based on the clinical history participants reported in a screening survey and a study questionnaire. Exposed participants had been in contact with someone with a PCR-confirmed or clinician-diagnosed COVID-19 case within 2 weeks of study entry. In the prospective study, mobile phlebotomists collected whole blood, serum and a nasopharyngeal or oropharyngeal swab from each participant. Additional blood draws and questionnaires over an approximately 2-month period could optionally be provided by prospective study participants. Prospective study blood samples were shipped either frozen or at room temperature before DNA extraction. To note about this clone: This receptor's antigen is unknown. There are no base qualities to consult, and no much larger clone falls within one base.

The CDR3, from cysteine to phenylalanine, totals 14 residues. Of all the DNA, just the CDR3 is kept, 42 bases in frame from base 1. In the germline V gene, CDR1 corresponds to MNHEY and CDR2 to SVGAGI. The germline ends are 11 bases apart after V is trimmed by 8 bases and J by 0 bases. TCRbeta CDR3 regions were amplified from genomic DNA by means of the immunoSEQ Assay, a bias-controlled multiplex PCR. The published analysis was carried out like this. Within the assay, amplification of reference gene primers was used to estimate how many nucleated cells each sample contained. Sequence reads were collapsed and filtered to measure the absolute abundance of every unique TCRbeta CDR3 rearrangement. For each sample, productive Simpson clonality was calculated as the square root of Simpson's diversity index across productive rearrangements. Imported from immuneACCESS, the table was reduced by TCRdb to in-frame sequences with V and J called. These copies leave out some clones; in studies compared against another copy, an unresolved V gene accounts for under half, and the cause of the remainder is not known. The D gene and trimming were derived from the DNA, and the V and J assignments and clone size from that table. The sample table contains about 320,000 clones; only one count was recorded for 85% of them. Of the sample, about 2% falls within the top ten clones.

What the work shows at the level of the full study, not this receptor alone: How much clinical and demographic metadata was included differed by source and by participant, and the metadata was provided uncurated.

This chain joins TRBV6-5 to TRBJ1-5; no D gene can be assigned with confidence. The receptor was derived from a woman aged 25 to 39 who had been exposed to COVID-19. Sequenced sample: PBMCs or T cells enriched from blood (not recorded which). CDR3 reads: CASLPDYSNQPQHF. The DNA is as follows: TGTGCCAGCTTGCCAGACTATAGCAATCAGCCCCAGCATTTT.